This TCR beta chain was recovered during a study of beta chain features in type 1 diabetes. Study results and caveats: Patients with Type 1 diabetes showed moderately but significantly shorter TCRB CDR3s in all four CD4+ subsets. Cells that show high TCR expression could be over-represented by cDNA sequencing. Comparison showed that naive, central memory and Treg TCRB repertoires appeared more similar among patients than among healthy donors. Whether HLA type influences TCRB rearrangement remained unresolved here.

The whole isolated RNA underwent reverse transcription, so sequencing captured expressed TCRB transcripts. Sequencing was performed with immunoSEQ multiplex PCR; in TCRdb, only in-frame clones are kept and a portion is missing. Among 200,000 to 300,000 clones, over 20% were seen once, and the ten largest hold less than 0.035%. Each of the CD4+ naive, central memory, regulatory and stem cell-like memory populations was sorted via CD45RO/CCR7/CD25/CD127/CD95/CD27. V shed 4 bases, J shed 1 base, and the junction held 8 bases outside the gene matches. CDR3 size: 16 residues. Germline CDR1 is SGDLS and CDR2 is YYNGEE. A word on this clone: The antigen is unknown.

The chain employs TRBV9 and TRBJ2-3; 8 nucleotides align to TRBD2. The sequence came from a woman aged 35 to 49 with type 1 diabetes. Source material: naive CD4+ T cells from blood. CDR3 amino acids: CASSPGTSVGTDTQYF. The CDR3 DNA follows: TGTGCCAGCAGCCCCGGGACTAGTGTGGGCACAGATACGCAGTATTTT.